This note documents a single T cell receptor (beta chain) sequence. Antigen unknown. The data originate from a study of cytomegalovirus exposure and HLA in healthy donors. It was healthy bone marrow donors who served as donors. CDR1 and CDR2 from the germline V gene are WNHNN and SYGVQD (reference sequence). The CDR3 consists of 16 residues. After removal of 4 bases from V and 2 bases from J, the junction contained 7 bases not matched to a gene. Findings and caveats of the study: With later analysis, a missense DCLRE1C variant became linked to TCR beta V- and J-gene trimming.

Both 60 Vbeta primers and 13 Jbeta primers went into the PCR. Clones were read by immunoSEQ multiplex PCR, and TCRdb kept only the in-frame ones, dropping some. Here the sample spans roughly 200,000 clones, around four fifths being singletons. This receptor was taken from a man aged 45 to 65 in good health and CMV-seronegative. The V gene is TRBV10-1, the J gene TRBJ2-3, with TRBD2 matching 9 bases. Sequenced sample: PBMCs. The CDR3 coding sequence is TGCGCCAGCAGTGGCCCAAGCGGGAGGCTCACAGATACGCAGTATTTT. It codes for CASSGPSGRLTDTQYF.